This TCR beta chain was observed in a study of naive and memory T cell subsets. Study results and limitations: Potentially, T cell activation and differentiation skew this RNA-based measurement.

Reverse transcription of blood and skin TCR RNA was primed at alpha and beta constant regions. Amplification of ligated cDNA took four PCR rounds with SP2 and nested alpha and beta constant primers. TCRdb used MiXCR to reprocess the 5' RACE reads, holding one entry per CDR3 protein. The repertoire holds just over 25,000 distinct CDR3 sequences, under 30% seen once, with about 1.8% in the top ten. Whole-blood samples were around 2.5 ml of peripheral blood from healthy adult volunteers. TCR cDNA received a 3' ligated oligonucleotide that carried a UMI. From germline, CDR1 is SQVTM and CDR2 ANQGSEA. The V end was cut by 3 bases, the J end by 0 bases, with 11 bases between. The CDR3 sequence is 14 residues long. With regard to this clonotype: The antigen is undetermined.

The receptor's source is a female donor in good health. This chain links TRBV29-1 with TRBJ1-1; the D is unclear. The CDR3: CSVDLMGMNTEAFF. DNA of the CDR3: TGCAGCGTTGACCTAATGGGTATGAACACTGAAGCTTTCTTT.